Below, 25 T cell receptor beta chains from the same sample are listed, as sequenced in a study of cytomegalovirus exposure and HLA in healthy donors. It was with 60 Vbeta and 13 Jbeta primers that the PCR ran. Here immunoSEQ multiplex PCR was the method, and the copy in TCRdb shows in-frame clones only, minus some. Among about 93,000 clones listed, around 84% were seen once. Sequencing was carried out using PBMCs. These TCRs come from a woman aged 40 to 55 in good health and CMV-seronegative.

The genes are TRBV7-8 and TRBJ2-6, with D possibly being TRBD1 (5 bases). The CDR3 spans 16 residues. Trimming left V 2 bases short and J 0 bases short, with 8 bases between. Per germline, CDR1 SGHVS and CDR2 FQNEAQ. The CDR3 sequence is CASSLLRGSGANVLTF. In DNA form, the CDR3 reads TGTGCCAGCAGCTTATTAAGGGGCTCTGGGGCCAACGTCCTGACTTTC. The variable domain in full, with the rest retrieved from reference TRBV7-8 and TRBJ2-6, is GAGVSQSPRYKVAKRGQDVALRCDPISGHVSLFWYQQALGQGPEFLTYFQNEAQLDKSGLPSDRFFAERPEGSVSTLKIQRTQQEDSAVYLCASSLLRGSGANVLTFGAGSRLTVL.

The CDR3 bases are TGTGCCAGCAGCCGGGGACTAGTTCAGGAGACCCAGTACTTC. As protein: CASSRGLVQETQYF. The chain couples TRBV11-2 to TRBJ2-5, with 8 bases lining up with TRBD2. The CDR3 is 14 residues long. The germline gives CDR1 SGHAT, CDR2 FQNNGV. V trimming: 5 bases; J trimming: 5 bases; junction bases outside the gene matches: 7.

CDR3 protein: CASSFRSGQENYGYTF. CDR3 in DNA: TGTGCCAGCAGCTTCCGGTCGGGACAGGAAAACTATGGCTACACCTTC. The chain recombines TRBV7-8 with TRBJ1-2; 8 bases are shared with TRBD1. The trim removed 3 bases at V and 2 bases at J, leaving 8 bases unmatched. Looked up from germline, CDR1 is SGHVS and CDR2 is FQNEAQ. CDR3 length: 16 amino acids.

V usage is TRBV27 and J usage is TRBJ2-3; TRBD2 matches 8 bases. Germline-derived CDR1 and CDR2 are MNHEY and SMNVEV (reference sequence). This CDR3 region has 14 residues. Trimming removed 8 bases from V and 5 bases from J; junction bases left unmatched: 9. The DNA for the CDR3 is TGTGCCAGCCGTCCCCGGGCGGGAGGAGATACGCAGTATTTT. It codes for CASRPRAGGDTQYF.

V and J are TRBV14 and TRBJ2-1, with 7 bases matching TRBD1. This CDR3 has 14 amino acids. The germline V gene encodes CDR1 SGHDN and CDR2 FVKESK. The V gene end was trimmed by 0 bases and the J gene end by 7 bases; junction bases not matched to a gene: 3. The CDR3 spells CASSQEGQWNEQFF. In DNA, the CDR3 is TGTGCCAGCAGCCAAGAGGGACAGTGGAATGAGCAGTTCTTC.

The chain links TRBV7-2 to TRBJ2-2; 11 nucleotides match TRBD1. V was clipped by 1 base and J by 8 bases; unmatched bases: 6. Looked up from germline, CDR1 is SGHTA and CDR2 is FQGNSA. The CDR3 has 16 amino acids. The DNA for the CDR3 is TGTGCCAGCAGCTTAGGGACAGGGGGCTTTATGGGGGAGCTGTTTTTT. Translating it yields CASSLGTGGFMGELFF.

The rearrangement joins TRBV5-1 to TRBJ1-2; 8 bases line up with TRBD1. CDR3 length: 17 residues. V was clipped by 0 bases and J by 4 bases; unmatched bases: 11. Germline V gene sequence: CDR1 SGHRS, CDR2 YFSETQ. In DNA form, the CDR3 reads TGCGCCAGCAGCTTGGCCTTGACTCCGACAGGGGCCTATGGCTACACCTTC. Residues: CASSLALTPTGAYGYTF. The full variable domain, in which reference TRBV5-1 and TRBJ1-2 provide the parts outside the CDR3, is KAGVTQTPRYLIKTRGQQVTLSCSPISGHRSVSWYQQTPGQGLQFLFEYFSETQRNKGNFPGRFSGRQFSNSRSEMNVSTLELGDSALYLCASSLALTPTGAYGYTFGSGTRLTVV.

The V and J genes are TRBV27 and TRBJ2-1, with a tentative D call TRBD2 (6 bases). The CDR3 extends over 16 amino acids. V shed 3 bases and J shed 0 bases, with 12 bases lying between them. Per germline, CDR1 MNHEY and CDR2 SMNVEV (reference sequence). The CDR3 protein is CASSLIWDSSYNEQFF. The CDR3 DNA reads as TGTGCCAGCAGTTTGATTTGGGACTCCTCCTACAATGAGCAGTTCTTC.

The chain links TRBV5-1 to TRBJ2-1; perhaps TRBD1 as D (6 bases). Trimming cost V 0 bases and J 7 bases, with 17 bases left between them. Per the germline V gene, CDR1 is SGHRS and CDR2 is YFSETQ. The CDR3 runs 16 residues. In nucleotides, the CDR3 is TGCGCCAGCAGCTTGGGAGGGGCCAGGGGAAGTAATGAGCAGTTCTTC. Its protein product is CASSLGGARGSNEQFF.

The V gene is TRBV2, the J gene TRBJ2-7, with a tentative D call TRBD2 (5 bases). Germline CDR1 SNHLY, CDR2 FYNNEI. The CDR3 sequence is 11 residues long. V was cut by 7 bases and J by 3 bases, with 7 bases left in between. The DNA for the CDR3 is TGTGCCAGCACACTAGACTACGAGCAGTACTTC. It is translated as CASTLDYEQYF.

V gene TRBV5-4 combines with J gene TRBJ1-1; TRBD1 is a possible D gene (5 bases). Germline assignment: CDR1 SGHNT and CDR2 YYREEE (reference sequence). The CDR3 has 14 amino acids. The V end was cut by 4 bases, the J end by 5 bases, with 15 bases between. The CDR3 region is CASSPRAEGTEAFF. CDR3 nucleotides: TGTGCCAGCAGCCCCCGGGCGGAGGGGACTGAAGCTTTCTTT.

The J gene is TRBJ1-2, the V gene TRBV6-6; tentative D call: TRBD1 (5 bases). This CDR3 region has 12 residues. Trimming took off 8 bases at V and 14 bases at J, with 21 bases between the two ends. Germline lookup yields CDR1 MNHNY and CDR2 SVGAGI (reference sequence). In DNA, the CDR3 is TGTGCCAGCGCCTTAGACAGCCTACTACCTACCTTC. It specifies CASALDSLLPTF.

The chain couples TRBV11-2 to TRBJ1-2, with 9 bases lining up with TRBD1. Germline V lookup: CDR1 SGHAT, CDR2 FQNNGV. The CDR3 is 18 residues long. V was pared by 4 bases and J by 4 bases, with 16 bases of the junction left unmatched. The CDR3 spells CASSSSPGQGGRGYGYTF. CDR3 coding DNA: TGTGCCAGCAGCTCTTCACCGGGACAGGGAGGGAGGGGCTATGGCTACACCTTC.

The chain links TRBV7-8 to TRBJ1-6, with 7 bases fitting TRBD1. Per germline, CDR1 SGHVS and CDR2 FQNEAQ. This CDR3 is built from 16 residues. The V and J ends lost 4 bases and 7 bases, in that order; junction bases with no gene match: 10. CDR3: CASSSHASGQNSPLHF. CDR3 in DNA: TGTGCCAGCAGCTCCCACGCCTCGGGACAGAATTCACCCCTCCACTTT.

V gene TRBV5-1 combines with J gene TRBJ2-7; TRBD1 aligns across 7 bases. This CDR3 has 15 amino acids. V trimming: 0 bases; J trimming: 1 base; junction bases outside the gene matches: 4. Looked up from germline, CDR1 is SGHRS and CDR2 is YFSETQ. The CDR3 sequence is CASSLGQGRSYEQYF. CDR3 in DNA: TGCGCCAGCAGCTTGGGACAGGGACGATCCTACGAGCAGTACTTC. Full variable domain (outside the CDR3, taken from reference TRBV5-1 and TRBJ2-7): KAGVTQTPRYLIKTRGQQVTLSCSPISGHRSVSWYQQTPGQGLQFLFEYFSETQRNKGNFPGRFSGRQFSNSRSEMNVSTLELGDSALYLCASSLGQGRSYEQYFGPGTRLTVT.

The CDR3 spells CASSPGGPPYEQYF. CDR3 nucleotides: TGTGCCAGCAGTCCCGGGGGGCCCCCCTACGAGCAGTACTTC. This chain links TRBV28 with TRBJ2-7; maybe TRBD2 (7 bases). V was cut by 5 bases and J by 2 bases, with 13 bases left in between. The CDR3 has 14 amino acids. Germline lookup yields CDR1 MDHEN and CDR2 SYDVKM.

J is TRBJ2-6 and V is TRBV21-1; the table names TRBD1, a call not compared with the DNA. TRBV21-1 represents a pseudogene. The CDR3 is 21 residues long. CDR3 sequence (DNA): TGTGCCAGCAGCAGAACAATTGAACCAGGACAGGGTAAACCTGGGGCCAACGTCCTGACTTTC. It translates to CASSRTIEPGQGKPGANVLTF.

This clone has a handful of counts. The J gene is TRBJ1-4, the V gene TRBV2, with D maybe TRBD1 (6 bases). CDR1 SNHLY and CDR2 FYNNEI come from the germline V gene. Trimming removed 11 bases at V and 4 bases at J, with 14 bases between. The length of the CDR3 is 13 residues. CDR3 coding DNA: TGTGCCCCTAAGGACAGAATTAATGAAAAACTGTTTTTT. The encoded protein is CAPKDRINEKLFF.

The chain has TRBV29-1 and TRBJ1-2; the D gene is possibly TRBD1 (5 bases). Germline V gene lookup returns CDR1 SQVTM and CDR2 ANQGSEA. Trimming shortened V by 4 bases and J by 1 base, and 19 bases separated the two germline ends. This CDR3 region has 16 residues. CDR3 protein: CSVVGGEEELNYGYTF. The CDR3 DNA is TGCAGCGTTGTGGGGGGGGAGGAAGAACTTAACTATGGCTACACCTTC.

This sequence joins TRBV14 and TRBJ2-7, with a weak D call TRBD1 (5 bases). Germline V gene sequence: CDR1 SGHDN, CDR2 FVKESK. CDR3 length equals 12 residues. V was trimmed by 6 bases and J by 4 bases, leaving 10 bases between them. DNA of the CDR3: TGTGCCAGCAGTATGGGGCTATACGAGCAGTACTTC. Its translation is CASSMGLYEQYF. The full variable domain, its missing parts supplied by reference TRBV14 and TRBJ2-7, is EAGVTQFPSHSVIEKGQTVTLRCDPISGHDNLYWYRRVMGKEIKFLLHFVKESKQDESGMPNNRFLAERTGGTYSTLKVQPAELEDSGVYFCASSMGLYEQYFGPGTRLTVT.

The V and J genes are TRBV28 and TRBJ2-3, with 12 bases fitting TRBD2. Germline CDR1 is MDHEN and CDR2 is SYDVKM. The CDR3 is 16 residues long. Losses at the gene ends were 2 bases for V and 5 bases for J; bases not matched to a gene: 5. CDR3 residues: CASSLGRLAGVDTQYF. The CDR3 DNA is TGTGCCAGCAGTTTAGGTCGACTAGCGGGAGTAGATACGCAGTATTTT.

The chain employs TRBV14 and TRBJ2-1, with D possibly TRBD2 on 6 matching bases. V lost 4 bases and J lost 0, with 13 bases in between. The CDR3 runs to 16 residues. Germline-derived CDR1 and CDR2 are SGHDN and FVKESK. The CDR3 here is CASSRRTTSSYNEQFF. Written as DNA, the CDR3 is TGTGCCAGCAGCCGTAGGACTACTAGCTCCTACAATGAGCAGTTCTTC.

V and J are TRBV30 and TRBJ1-3; D perhaps matches TRBD1 (6 bases). This CDR3 has 13 residues. Germline V lookup: CDR1 GTSNPN, CDR2 SVGIG (reference sequence). V lost 4 bases, J lost 4 bases, and 11 bases lay in between. CDR3 coding DNA: TGTGCCTGGAACGCCGGGACAGGAAACACCATATATTTT. The encoded protein is CAWNAGTGNTIYF.

The gene calls are TRBV7-9 and TRBJ2-7, with 7 bases lining up with TRBD2. With 5 bases clipped from V and 3 bases from J, the junction kept 7 bases outside the gene matches. The V gene's germline CDR1 is SEHNR and CDR2 FQNEAQ (reference sequence). The CDR3 consists of 14 residues. The CDR3 sequence: CASSLGGVGYEQYF. The DNA of the CDR3 is TGTGCCAGCAGCCTTGGGGGGGTCGGCTACGAGCAGTACTTC. Based on the CDR3 plus reference TRBV7-9 and TRBJ2-7, the full variable domain is DTGVSQNPRHKITKRGQNVTFRCDPISEHNRLYWYRQTLGQGPEFLTYFQNEAQLEKSRLLSDRFSAERPKGSFSTLEIQRTEQGDSAMYLCASSLGGVGYEQYFGPGTRLTVT.

The chain recombines TRBV6-4 with TRBJ2-4; a possible D gene is TRBD1 (6 bases). The V end lost 2 bases, the J end lost 4 bases, and 24 bases lay between the germline ends. Germline V gives CDR1 MRHNA, CDR2 SNTAGT. CDR3 length: 19 residues. The CDR3, as DNA: TGTGCCAGCAGTGACGATGTTTATCAGTCGCGGACAGAGAAAAACATTCAGTACTTC. Protein sequence: CASSDDVYQSRTEKNIQYF.